Sequencing of this TCR beta chain was carried out in a study of beta chain features in type 1 diabetes. Study outcomes and limitations: Type 1 diabetes patients had TCRB CDR3s that were shorter (moderately but significantly so) in all four CD4+ subsets. At VDJ recombination sites, type 1 diabetes patients had fewer insertions and more deleted nucleotides.

Every bit of the isolated RNA underwent reverse transcription, so sequencing read expressed TCRB transcripts. Clones were sequenced by immunoSEQ multiplex PCR, and TCRdb holds only the in-frame ones, with some missing. Among about 330,000 clones listed, roughly 11% were seen once. This clone was seen a few times. No antigen is known for it. The CDR3 extends over 17 amino acids. The germline gives CDR1 SGHRS, CDR2 YFSETQ. The V and J ends lost 0 bases and 0 bases, in that order; junction bases with no gene match: 6. CD4+ naive, central memory, regulatory and stem cell-like memory subsets were isolated by sorting on CD45RO/CCR7/CD25/CD127/CD95/CD27.

This receptor was taken from a woman in her 30s in good health. Specimen: naive CD4+ T cells from blood. The gene calls are TRBV5-1 and TRBJ2-1; 7 bases are shared with TRBD2. This CDR3 is CASSLGAAGLSYNEQFF. The DNA for the CDR3 is TGCGCCAGCAGCTTGGGAGCAGCGGGGCTCTCCTACAATGAGCAGTTCTTC. Full variable domain (rest looked up from reference TRBV5-1 and TRBJ2-1): KAGVTQTPRYLIKTRGQQVTLSCSPISGHRSVSWYQQTPGQGLQFLFEYFSETQRNKGNFPGRFSGRQFSNSRSEMNVSTLELGDSALYLCASSLGAAGLSYNEQFFGPGTRLTVL.